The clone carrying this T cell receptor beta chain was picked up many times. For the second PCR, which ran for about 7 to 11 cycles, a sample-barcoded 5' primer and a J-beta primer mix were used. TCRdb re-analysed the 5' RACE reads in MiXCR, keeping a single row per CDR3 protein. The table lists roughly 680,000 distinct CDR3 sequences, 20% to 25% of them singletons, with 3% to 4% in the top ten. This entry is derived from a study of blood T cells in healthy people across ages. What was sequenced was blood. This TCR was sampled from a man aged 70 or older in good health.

CDR3 coding DNA: TGTGCCAGCAGTCCGGGACAGTCCTACGAGCAGTACTTC. This codes for CASSPGQSYEQYF. The chain links TRBV18 to TRBJ2-7, with 7 bases fitting TRBD1. The CDR3 spans 13 residues. After removal of 8 bases from V and 1 base from J, the junction contained 5 bases not matched to a gene. CDR1 KGHSH and CDR2 LQKENI come from the germline V gene. The full variable domain, rest sourced from reference TRBV18 and TRBJ2-7, is NAGVMQNPRHLVRRRGQEARLRCSPMKGHSHVYWYRQLPEEGLKFMVYLQKENIIDESGMPKERFSAEFPKEGPSILRIQQVVRGDSAAYFCASSPGQSYEQYFGPGTRLTVT.